This T cell receptor beta chain was found in a study of blood T cell repertoires in COVID-19. About the study: Samples taken during acute and convalescent COVID-19 were collected in the United States, Italy and Spain. T cells, B-cell-depleted T cells, or PBMCs provided the cDNA or gDNA that served as material.

Germline assignment: CDR1 SGHVS and CDR2 FNYEAQ. The V and J ends lost 4 bases and 3 bases respectively, with 9 bases between them. The CDR3 is 14 residues long. Source study methods: Estimation of nucleated cell counts relied on the amplification of reference gene primers. The data were produced by immunoSEQ multiplex PCR, yet TCRdb's version contains in-frame clones alone and is incomplete. That table gives V, J and clone size, and the DNA gave D and trimming. The sample records tens of thousands of clones, 85% to 90% being singletons. The TCR originated in a man in his 70s with acute or convalescent COVID-19. The V gene is TRBV7-6, the J gene TRBJ1-4; the D gene is possibly TRBD1 (6 bases). Input material: peripheral blood. DNA of the CDR3: TGTGCCAGCAGCTGGGACAAATCTAATGAAAAACTGTTTTTT. Translated: CASSWDKSNEKLFF.